These T cell receptor beta chains were read from a single sample in a study of blood T cells in healthy people across ages. TCRdb re-derived calls from the 5' RACE reads in MiXCR, one entry per CDR3 protein. Of about 1.6 million distinct CDR3 sequences listed, roughly 32% are singletons. Sequencing was performed on blood. These TCRs come from a woman between 25 and 40 years old in good health. CDR3s include the opening cysteine and the closing phenylalanine or tryptophan. The D gene is left open where the match is weak. The listing skips clone size in some rows; elsewhere it reads once, few, many or a size class.

V	J	D	size	DNA	CDR3
TRBV5-1	TRBJ2-3	-	few	TGCGCCAGCAGCTTGGTTGGACAAGCCGAAACGCAGTATTTT	CASSLVGQAETQYF
TRBV18	TRBJ2-3	-	-	TGTGCCAGCTCACCACCGCCAGGACTTGGCACAGATACGCAGTATTTT	CASSPPPGLGTDTQYF
TRBV15	TRBJ2-5	-	few	TGTGCCACCAGCAGAAGGCGAGACACCCAGTACTTC	CATSRRRDTQYF
TRBV6-1	TRBJ1-5	-	-	TGTGCCAGCAGGACCGCTGAAGCCATGGGCAATCAGCCCCGGCATTTT	CASRTAEAMGNQPRHF
TRBV7-9	TRBJ2-1	TRBD2	-	TGTGCCGGCAGCTTAGTCGGGAGGGAAAAGTTCTTC	CAGSLVGREKFF
TRBV5-1	TRBJ2-3	-	once	TGCGCCAGCAGCTTGGGTGGACTTAGCACAGATGCGCAGTATTTT	CASSLGGLSTDAQYF
TRBV11-2	TRBJ2-1	TRBD1	-	TGTGCCAGCCAAGGGGGCTGGCGGCTCTCCTACAATGAGCAGTTCTTC	CASQGGWRLSYNEQFF
TRBV6-1	TRBJ2-4	TRBD2	few	TGTGCCAGCCGGGGCGGGGGGCCAGAGCAGTACTTC	CASRGGGPEQYF
TRBV7-3	TRBJ2-1	-	-	TGTGTCAGCAGCCCAAGGTTAAGTCATGAGCAGTTCTTC	CVSSPRLSHEQFF
TRBV10-3	TRBJ1-2	-	few	TGTGCCATCAGTGACGAGCATACCAATCAACAGGGAATTGGCTACACCTTC	CAISDEHTNQQGIGYTF
TRBV4-2	TRBJ2-1	TRBD2	few	TGTGCCAGCAGCCAAGATTCGTCAGCGGGGGGGCTAGGCAATGAGCAGTTCTTC	CASSQDSSAGGLGNEQFF
TRBV18	TRBJ2-5	TRBD1	once	TGTGCCAGCTCACCCCGACAGGGCGAGGAAGAGACCCAGTACTTC	CASSPRQGEEETQYF
TRBV7-2	TRBJ1-5	-	many	TGTGCCAGCAGCTTAGGGGGGCCGGGAGGTCAGCCCCAGCATTTT	CASSLGGPGGQPQHF
TRBV30	TRBJ1-5	TRBD1	few	TGTGCCTGGAGCGGGACAGGCCTTTCCTACAATCAGCCCCAGCATTTT	CAWSGTGLSYNQPQHF
TRBV20-1	TRBJ2-7	TRBD1	many	TGCAGTGCTAGTGGGGCAGGGGGCAGCTACGAGCAGTACTTC	CSASGAGGSYEQYF
TRBV7-9	TRBJ1-2	TRBD1	few	TGTGCCAGCAGCCCGAAGGCAGGGGGAGCGGATGGCTACACCTTC	CASSPKAGGADGYTF